A selection of T cell receptor beta chains follows, all from one sample in a study of T cell responses to AZD1222 COVID-19 vaccine. This table comes from immunoSEQ multiplex PCR, and its TCRdb copy is limited to in-frame clones, with some not included. The sample yields 150,000 or so clones, more than 85% seen once. The specimen comprised peripheral blood, sampled on day 0 of AZD1222 vaccination. These receptors were taken from an adult in good health. Each CDR3 is given with its conserved first and last residue. The D gene is left open where the match is weak. Size values are once, few and many counts, or a class for expanded clones, and some rows have none.

cdr3_nt: TGTGCCAGTAGTATCAGGATTCTGAACACTGAAGCTTTCTTT
cdr3_aa: CASSIRILNTEAFF
v_call: TRBV19
j_call: TRBJ1-1
clone_size: NA
d_call: NA

cdr3_nt: TGTGCCAGCAGTCATCCTCGGGGTTACGACACAGATACGCAGTATTTT
cdr3_aa: CASSHPRGYDTDTQYF
v_call: TRBV2
j_call: TRBJ2-3
clone_size: NA
d_call: NA

cdr3_nt: TGTGCCAGTAGTCCCCGGACGGACTTGAACACTGAAGCTTTCTTT
cdr3_aa: CASSPRTDLNTEAFF
v_call: TRBV19
j_call: TRBJ1-1
clone_size: NA
d_call: NA

cdr3_nt: TGTGCCAGCAGCCAAGGATGGGAAGCAGGGAACGAGCAGTACTTC
cdr3_aa: CASSQGWEAGNEQYF
v_call: TRBV4-2
j_call: TRBJ2-7
clone_size: NA
d_call: NA

cdr3_nt: TGTGCCAGCAGCGAGACAGGGGGCGCAACTGGGGAGCTGTTTTTT
cdr3_aa: CASSETGGATGELFF
v_call: TRBV9
j_call: TRBJ2-2
clone_size: NA
d_call: TRBD1

cdr3_nt: TGTGCCAGCAGCTTAGGGCAGGTTAGCAATCAGCCCCAGCATTTT
cdr3_aa: CASSLGQVSNQPQHF
v_call: TRBV7-8
j_call: TRBJ1-5
clone_size: NA
d_call: NA

cdr3_nt: TGTGCCAGCAGCACCAGATACATCCGGGGAATGAACACTGAAGCTTTCTTT
cdr3_aa: CASSTRYIRGMNTEAFF
v_call: TRBV7-9
j_call: TRBJ1-1
clone_size: NA
d_call: NA

cdr3_nt: TGCGCCAGCAGCGGCACTAGCGGGCACTACAATGAGCAGTTCTTC
cdr3_aa: CASSGTSGHYNEQFF
v_call: TRBV5-1
j_call: TRBJ2-1
clone_size: NA
d_call: TRBD2

cdr3_nt: TGTGCCAGTACGGGACAGGGGCCTCGGGGCTCCTACAATGAGCAGTTCTTC
cdr3_aa: CASTGQGPRGSYNEQFF
v_call: TRBV19
j_call: TRBJ2-1
clone_size: NA
d_call: TRBD1

cdr3_nt: TGCAGCACCACTAGCGGGAGTCTGTTGACGCAGTATTTT
cdr3_aa: CSTTSGSLLTQYF
v_call: TRBV29-1
j_call: TRBJ2-3
clone_size: NA
d_call: TRBD2

cdr3_nt: TGTGCCAGCAACATACCAGGGATCGGAGAGACCCAGTACTTC
cdr3_aa: CASNIPGIGETQYF
v_call: TRBV6-5
j_call: TRBJ2-5
clone_size: few
d_call: NA

cdr3_nt: TGCAGCGTTGTTGCGGGAAGACAGGGGGAAGACGAGCAGTACTTC
cdr3_aa: CSVVAGRQGEDEQYF
v_call: TRBV29-1
j_call: TRBJ2-7
clone_size: NA
d_call: TRBD1

cdr3_nt: TGCAGCGTTGGACAGGGGGCGCGGGGGGCCAACGTCCTGACTTTC
cdr3_aa: CSVGQGARGANVLTF
v_call: TRBV29-1
j_call: TRBJ2-6
clone_size: NA
d_call: TRBD1

cdr3_nt: TGCAGCGTTGAGTGGCAGACCCGAAGCTCCTACGAGCAGTACTTC
cdr3_aa: CSVEWQTRSSYEQYF
v_call: TRBV29-1
j_call: TRBJ2-7
clone_size: NA
d_call: NA

cdr3_nt: TGTGCCAGCAGTGTTTGGGCCACGAAATATAATTCACCCCTCCACTTT
cdr3_aa: CASSVWATKYNSPLHF
v_call: TRBV2
j_call: TRBJ1-6
clone_size: NA
d_call: NA

cdr3_nt: TGTGCCAGCAGCTTGAGGGGTGGAGGAGGTAATGAGCAGTTCTTC
cdr3_aa: CASSLRGGGGNEQFF
v_call: TRBV11-2
j_call: TRBJ2-1
clone_size: NA
d_call: NA